The following is a T cell receptor beta chain sequence with its context. TCRdb reprocessed the reads via MiXCR and lists one record per CDR3 protein. The sample yields 350,000 to 500,000 distinct CDR3 sequences, approximately 32% seen once. V was cut by 4 bases and J by 6 bases, with 16 bases left in between. The CDR3 runs to 15 residues. The germline CDR1 and CDR2 sequences are MNHEY and SVGEGT. These data belong to a study of T cell repertoires in cytomegalovirus infection. V is TRBV6-2 or TRBV6-3 and J is TRBJ1-5; D might be TRBD1 (6 bases). The specimen was PBMCs. The origin of this receptor is a human donor in good health (CMV status not recorded). Some clones in this sample may be carry-over from other donors' samples. CDR3 nucleotides: TGTGCCAGCAGTTCCGGGGGGCGAGGTTTTCAGCCCCAGCATTTT. Translation: CASSSGGRGFQPQHF.